This TCR beta chain was sequenced for a study of shared clonotypes between healthy human individuals. The study, taken as a whole, reports: Relative to clonotypes present in all four donors, those not shared had lower generation probabilities. Despite large depth, sorted-subset datasets appeared incompletely sequenced.

To note about this clone: Its target is unknown.

Assay: immunoSEQ multiplex PCR; the TCRdb copy retains only in-frame clones and omits some. Among fewer than 2.5 million clones listed, 93% were seen once. This CDR3 has 15 amino acids. V shed 4 bases and J 4 bases; nucleotides not matched to a gene: 6. From germline, CDR1 is SGHRS and CDR2 YFSETQ. Those who donated, Caucasian adults without exception, all lived in Nashville, Tennessee. Material: naive CD4+ T cells from PBMCs. Indicated subset: CD45RA+ positively selected. V is TRBV5-1 and J is TRBJ2-3; 10 bases align to TRBD1. The TCR comes from a young man in good health. Some clones in this sample may be carry-over from other donors' samples. The CDR3 region is CASSNRDRGSDTQYF. The DNA for the CDR3 is TGCGCCAGCAGCAACCGGGACAGGGGTTCAGATACGCAGTATTTT.